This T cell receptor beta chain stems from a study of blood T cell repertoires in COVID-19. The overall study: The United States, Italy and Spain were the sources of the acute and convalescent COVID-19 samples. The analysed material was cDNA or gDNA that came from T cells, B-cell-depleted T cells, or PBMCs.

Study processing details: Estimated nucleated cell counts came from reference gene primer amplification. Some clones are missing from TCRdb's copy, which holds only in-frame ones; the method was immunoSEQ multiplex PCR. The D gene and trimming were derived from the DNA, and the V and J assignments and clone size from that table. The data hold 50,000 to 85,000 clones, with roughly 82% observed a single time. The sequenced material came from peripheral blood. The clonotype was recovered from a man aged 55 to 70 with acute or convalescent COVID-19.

The chain's CDR3 is CASSGGLGLAGGETQYF. The CDR3 DNA is TGTGCCAGCAGCGGTGGCCTGGGACTAGCGGGGGGAGAGACCCAGTACTTC. The chain couples TRBV2 to TRBJ2-5; 15 bases match TRBD2. The CDR3 sequence is 17 residues long. The germline V gene encodes CDR1 SNHLY and CDR2 FYNNEI. Trimming at V came to 6 bases and at J to 4 bases, leaving 9 bases not matched to a gene.